The rows below give T cell receptor beta chains drawn from one sample of a study of T-cell reconstitution after alpha-beta-depleted transplantation in children. MiXCR was run by TCRdb on the PCR reads, yielding one entry per CDR3 protein. The sample has around 300,000 distinct CDR3 sequences; about a quarter are singletons. Sequenced here: PBMCs, mostly from graft donor cells, sampled 180 days after TCRalphabeta/CD19-depleted stem cell transplant. The receptors here all came from a male patient younger than 18 who had a stem cell transplant for acute lymphoblastic leukemia, so the T cells may come from the graft donor. The CDR3 runs from the conserved cysteine through the conserved F or W. The D gene is left open where the match is weak. Some rows mark clone size as missing; the rest say once, few, many or name a class of expanded clone.

j_gene,v_gene,d_gene,abundance,CDR3nt,CDR3aa
TRBJ2-1,TRBV16,NA,many,TGTGCCAGCAGCCATTACAATGAGCAGTTCTTC,CASSHYNEQFF
TRBJ1-2,TRBV9,NA,few,TGTGCCAGCACCGGAGGGCGGACAGCCTATAACTATGGCTACACCTTC,CASTGGRTAYNYGYTF
TRBJ2-5,TRBV9,TRBD2,NA,TGTGCCAGCAGCGTCCCTAGCGGGAGGGCCTTGGAGACCCAGTACTTC,CASSVPSGRALETQYF
TRBJ2-6,TRBV5-5,NA,many,TGTGCCAGCAGCTTGCAGTCGACGGTCTCTGGGGCCAACGTCCTGACTTTC,CASSLQSTVSGANVLTF
TRBJ2-7,TRBV20-1,TRBD2,NA,TGCAGTGCGGAATCACTAGCGGGAGCCTACGAGCAGTACTTC,CSAESLAGAYEQYF
TRBJ2-1,TRBV5-1,NA,many,TGCGCCAGCAGCTTGATGCGGGACTCCTACAATGAGCAGTTCTTC,CASSLMRDSYNEQFF
TRBJ2-3,TRBV5-5,NA,NA,TGTGCCAGCAGCTTGATCGGAGGTACGCAGTATTTT,CASSLIGGTQYF
TRBJ2-1,TRBV7-9,TRBD2,NA,TGTGCCAGCAGCCCGAGGACTAGCAGTAGGTACAATGAGCAGTTCTTC,CASSPRTSSRYNEQFF
TRBJ2-4,TRBV5-1,NA,NA,TGCGCCAGCAGCTTAGGGACAACCTTAGCAGGAAACATTCAGTACTTC,CASSLGTTLAGNIQYF
TRBJ2-7,TRBV19,NA,few,TGTGCCAGTAGTATAACGGACACCTCATCCTACGAGCAGTACTTC,CASSITDTSSYEQYF
TRBJ2-1,TRBV6-5,NA,few,TGTGCCAGCAGTTACCATGCGGGCGGCCTCCTCCTCTACAATGAGCAGTTCTTC,CASSYHAGGLLLYNEQFF
TRBJ2-5,TRBV5-1,TRBD2,NA,TGCGCCAGCAGCTTTACCCTAGCGGGAGTCCAAGAGACCCAGTACTTC,CASSFTLAGVQETQYF
TRBJ1-3,TRBV6-1,NA,few,TGTGCCAGCAGTGCCCAACTGACCGGCCTGGGGAACACCATATATTTT,CASSAQLTGLGNTIYF
TRBJ2-5,TRBV27,TRBD1,NA,TGTGCCAGCAGTATCACAGGGGGTCGATTCCCGTACCAAGAGACCCAGTACTTC,CASSITGGRFPYQETQYF
TRBJ1-1,TRBV11-2,NA,few,TGTGCCAGCAGCTTAGATCCGGGCACTGAAGCTTTCTTT,CASSLDPGTEAFF
TRBJ1-1,TRBV18,NA,NA,TGTGCCAGCTCAGTACAGGGAATGGGGAACACTGAAGCTTTCTTT,CASSVQGMGNTEAFF
TRBJ2-2,TRBV5-5,NA,NA,TGTGCCAGCAGCTTTCACCGGGCCGGGGAGCTGTTTTTT,CASSFHRAGELFF
TRBJ1-5,TRBV11-2,NA,few,TGTGCCAGCAGCACCCACCGGGGGAAGAGGCAGCCCCAGCATTTT,CASSTHRGKRQPQHF
TRBJ2-5,TRBV2,NA,NA,TGTGCCAGCATCGGAGGGCGATGGGAGACCCAGTACTTC,CASIGGRWETQYF
TRBJ1-1,TRBV5-1,TRBD1,few,TGCGCCAGCAGCTCAGGACAGGTCAGCTTCGTAAACACTGAAGCTTTCTTT,CASSSGQVSFVNTEAFF
TRBJ1-2,TRBV7-3,NA,NA,TGTGCCAGCAGCCCGACGGCAGGGGTCTATGGCTACACCTTC,CASSPTAGVYGYTF
TRBJ2-4,TRBV5-1,TRBD2,NA,TGCGCCAGCAGCTTGGGGCTACTAGCGGGAGAGGAAAACATTCAGTACTTC,CASSLGLLAGEENIQYF
TRBJ2-5,TRBV11-1,TRBD2,few,TGTGCCAGTGGACTAGCGGGAGATGTGGAGACCCAGTACTTC,CASGLAGDVETQYF
TRBJ2-3,TRBV4-1,TRBD2,few,TGCGCCAGCAGCCAAGATCGCCTAGCGGGAGGAAGAGATACGCAGTATTTT,CASSQDRLAGGRDTQYF
TRBJ1-3,TRBV20-1,NA,NA,TGCAGTGCTAGCGGCACCAAATACCCGATTGGAAACACCATATATTTT,CSASGTKYPIGNTIYF
TRBJ2-1,TRBV18,NA,NA,TGTGCCAGCTCACCACAACCTACTAGCAAGTACAATGAGCAGTTCTTC,CASSPQPTSKYNEQFF
TRBJ1-1,TRBV4-1,NA,NA,TGCGCCAGCTCGGAGGGGGACCGGGGCAGCATGAACACTGAAGCTTTCTTT,CASSEGDRGSMNTEAFF
TRBJ1-3,TRBV20-1,TRBD1,NA,TGCAGTGCCTTAGACAGGGCTTCTGGAAACACCATATATTTT,CSALDRASGNTIYF
TRBJ2-1,TRBV12-3/TRBV12-4,NA,few,TGTGCCAGCAGTCCCGGGACGGGGGAGCAGTTCTTC,CASSPGTGEQFF
TRBJ2-2,TRBV7-4,NA,few,TGTGCCAGCAGCCGCAGGGGAGCCGGGGAGCTGTTTTTT,CASSRRGAGELFF
TRBJ2-1,TRBV5-1,TRBD1,few,TGCGCCAGCAGCTTGGAACAGGGGTGGGACAATGAGCAGTTCTTC,CASSLEQGWDNEQFF
TRBJ2-3,TRBV28,NA,many,TGTGCCAGCAGTCCACTACTAACTCAGGGTACAGATACGCAGTATTTT,CASSPLLTQGTDTQYF
TRBJ2-5,TRBV5-1,NA,many,TGCGCCAGCAGCTTGGCCGCGAGGCAAGAGACCCAGTACTTC,CASSLAARQETQYF
TRBJ2-3,TRBV21-1,NA,few,TGTGCCAGCAGCAAAGCAGTAGACGGGGAGTGTGCAGATACGCAGTATTTT,CASSKAVDGECADTQYF
TRBJ1-3,TRBV7-6,NA,many,TGTGCCAGCAGCTTAGCACCCTCTGGAAACACCATATATTTT,CASSLAPSGNTIYF
TRBJ2-6,TRBV2,TRBD1,NA,TGTGCCAGCAGACGGGACAGGGTCTCTGGGGCCAACGTCCTGACTTTC,CASRRDRVSGANVLTF
TRBJ2-1,TRBV5-1,TRBD2,NA,TGCGCCAGCAGCTTGAAGGTGACTAGCGGGAGGAATGAGCAGTTCTTC,CASSLKVTSGRNEQFF
TRBJ2-2,TRBV10-1,TRBD2,NA,TGCGCCAGCAGTGAGCGAAGCGGGAGAAACACCGGGGAGCTGTTTTTT,CASSERSGRNTGELFF
TRBJ2-3,TRBV29-1,NA,few,TGCAGCGTTAAGGGGGGAGTCGCAGATACGCAGTATTTT,CSVKGGVADTQYF
TRBJ2-7,TRBV7-9,TRBD1,NA,TGTGCCAGCAGTCGGGACAGGGGTCGATACGAGCAGTACTTC,CASSRDRGRYEQYF
TRBJ2-5,TRBV29-1,NA,NA,TGCAGCGTTGAAGGGGTCAGGGAGACCCAGTACTTC,CSVEGVRETQYF
TRBJ1-2,TRBV9,NA,NA,TGTGCCAGTGGTAACTATGGCTACACCTTC,CASGNYGYTF
TRBJ2-7,TRBV4-1,TRBD1,few,TGCGCCAGCAGCCAAAAAAACAGGGGTCTAACTAGCGAGCAGTACTTC,CASSQKNRGLTSEQYF
TRBJ1-2,TRBV5-5,NA,many,TGTGCCAGCAGCTTGGGGACGGGAACTAACTATGGCTACACCTTC,CASSLGTGTNYGYTF